This T cell receptor beta chain came from a study of blood T cells in healthy people across ages. Alongside a J-beta primer mix, a sample-barcoded 5' primer served in a second PCR lasting about 7 to 11 cycles. Via MiXCR, TCRdb re-called the 5' RACE reads, giving one row per CDR3 protein. Seen here are over a million distinct CDR3 sequences, less than 45% observed once, and the top ten hold about 4.1%. There are a few counts of this clonotype. The CDR3 consists of 13 residues. Germline values: CDR1 SGHRS, CDR2 YFSETQ. The germline V and J ends were trimmed by 3 bases and 7 bases, with 13 bases remaining between them.

The TCR was taken from a woman younger than 35 in good health. The rearrangement links TRBV5-1 to TRBJ1-2; D possibly corresponds to TRBD1 (5 bases). The source material was blood. CDR3 amino acids: CASSWGTAGGYTF. CDR3 DNA sequence: TGCGCCAGCAGCTGGGGGACCGCGGGTGGCTACACCTTC.